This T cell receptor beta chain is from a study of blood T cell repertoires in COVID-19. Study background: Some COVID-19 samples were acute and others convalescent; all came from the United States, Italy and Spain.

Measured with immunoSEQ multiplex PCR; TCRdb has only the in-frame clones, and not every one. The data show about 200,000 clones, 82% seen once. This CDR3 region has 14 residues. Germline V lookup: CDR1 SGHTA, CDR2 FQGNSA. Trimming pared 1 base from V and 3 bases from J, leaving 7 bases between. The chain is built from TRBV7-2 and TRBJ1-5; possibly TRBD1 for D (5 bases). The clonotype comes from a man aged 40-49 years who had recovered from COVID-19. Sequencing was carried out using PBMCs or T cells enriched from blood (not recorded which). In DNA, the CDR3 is TGTGCCAGCAGCTTAGTCAGGGACAATCAGCCCCAGCATTTT. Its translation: CASSLVRDNQPQHF.